A single sample gave rise to the 29 T cell receptor beta chains below, sequenced in a study of shared clonotypes between healthy human individuals (dated by TCRdb to about 2020). For the CD8 naive samples, CD45RO-negative cells were positively selected for CCR7, yielding a CD45RA+CCR7+ population from which TemRA cells were excluded. The library came from the immunoSEQ multiplex PCR assay. TCRdb retrieved this table from immuneACCESS and kept in-frame rearrangements only. Not all clones are present; in checked studies, unresolved V genes account for under half, and no reason is known for the remainder. The sample table records roughly 2.1 million clones; about 93% of these occur just once. The biggest ten clones account for approximately 1.7% of the sample. Sequenced: naive CD8+ T cells from PBMCs. The cell subset or site tag for this specimen amounts to: CD45RA+CCR7+. All receptors come from a man aged 18-30 years in good health. Some clones in this sample may be carry-over from other donors' samples.

This chain joins TRBV19 and TRBJ1-3; 7 bases match TRBD1. V dropped 5 bases and J dropped 0; count of bases not matched to a gene: 4. The CDR3 is 15 residues long. The germline gives CDR1 LNHDA, CDR2 SQIVND (reference sequence). The CDR3 DNA is TGTGCCAGTAGTTCCTGGACAGGCTCTGGAAACACCATATATTTT. Amino acid sequence: CASSSWTGSGNTIYF.

A few counts support this clone. The CDR3: CASSEAEGTF. CDR3 DNA: TGTGCCAGCAGTGAGGCCGAAGGCACCTTC. This chain joins TRBV2 and TRBJ1-2; D is undetermined. The germline V and J ends were trimmed by 3 bases and 13 bases, with 9 bases remaining between them. There are 10 residues in the CDR3. Germline CDR1 and CDR2: SNHLY and FYNNEI. Complete variable domain (other parts from reference TRBV2 and TRBJ1-2): EPEVTQTPSHQVTQMGQEVILRCVPISNHLYFYWYRQILGQKVEFLVSFYNNEISEKSEIFDDQFSVERPDGSNFTLKIRSTKLEDSAMYFCASSEAEGTFGSGTRLTVV.

Only a few counts were recorded for this clone. This chain joins TRBV9 and TRBJ1-1; D gene ambiguous. The germline CDR1 and CDR2 sequences are SGDLS and YYNGEE. The CDR3 loop spans 12 amino acids. The germline V and J ends were trimmed by 0 bases and 7 bases, with 7 bases remaining between them. This chain's CDR3 is CASSVVHGEAFF. The CDR3 nucleotides read TGTGCCAGCAGCGTAGTTCACGGTGAAGCTTTCTTT. Full variable domain (rest looked up from reference TRBV9 and TRBJ1-1): DSGVTQTPKHLITATGQRVTLRCSPRSGDLSVYWYQQSLDQGLQFLIQYYNGEERAKGNILERFSAQQFPDLHSELNLSSLELGDSALYFCASSVVHGEAFFGQGTRLTVV.

The genes are TRBV27 and TRBJ1-1; 9 bases are a match to TRBD1. Germline V CDR1 and CDR2: MNHEY, SMNVEV (reference sequence). The V and J ends lost 7 bases and 2 bases, in that order; junction bases with no gene match: 8. CDR3 length: 15 residues. CDR3 coding DNA: TGTGCCAGCACTCCCGGGACAGGGATCAACACTGAAGCTTTCTTT. Its protein is CASTPGTGINTEAFF.

This chain links TRBV28 with TRBJ2-1, with 7 bases fitting TRBD2. Trimming at V came to 7 bases and at J to 2 bases, leaving 8 bases not matched to a gene. CDR1 MDHEN and CDR2 SYDVKM come from the germline V gene. CDR3 length equals 15 residues. The CDR3 here is CASTERGRAYNEQFF. DNA for the CDR3: TGTGCCAGCACCGAGCGGGGAAGGGCCTACAATGAGCAGTTCTTC.

This chain links TRBV28 with TRBJ1-5; TRBD1 agrees at 7 bases. Germline V lookup: CDR1 MDHEN, CDR2 SYDVKM. CDR3 length: 17 residues. Losses at the gene ends were 5 bases for V and 11 bases for J; bases not matched to a gene: 21. The CDR3 region is CASSPPGWGTAPNSQHF. For the CDR3, the DNA is TGTGCCAGCAGTCCTCCGGGCTGGGGGACAGCGCCGAACTCCCAGCATTTT.

The V call is TRBV4-1, the J call TRBJ2-5; TRBD1 agrees at 11 bases. Germline loops: CDR1 MGHRA, CDR2 YSYEKL. The CDR3 covers 18 residues. J gave up 2 bases and V 1 base, and 9 bases lay outside the gene matches. CDR3 coding DNA: TGCGCCAGCAGCCAAGTGCGACGGGACAGGGGGTTACAAGAGACCCAGTACTTC. Translated, it gives CASSQVRRDRGLQETQYF.

This rearrangement joins TRBV13 to TRBJ1-1; 7 nucleotides line up with TRBD1. The CDR3 is 17 amino acids. The germline gives CDR1 PRHDT, CDR2 FYEKMQ (reference sequence). V was clipped by 0 bases and J by 4 bases; unmatched bases: 11. CDR3 in amino acids: CASSLGSLNRGGTEAFF. CDR3 DNA sequence: TGTGCCAGCAGCTTAGGCAGTTTAAACAGGGGCGGCACTGAAGCTTTCTTT. Supplemented by reference TRBV13 and TRBJ1-1, the full variable domain reads AAGVIQSPRHLIKEKRETATLKCYPIPRHDTVYWYQQGPGQDPQFLISFYEKMQSDKGSIPDRFSAQQFSDYHSELNMSSLELGDSALYFCASSLGSLNRGGTEAFFGQGTRLTVV.

The chain carries TRBV5-6 and TRBJ2-3; no reliable D call. This CDR3 contains 15 residues. V was cut by 0 bases and J by 5 bases, with 13 bases left in between. Germline CDR1 reads SGHDT; CDR2 reads YYEEEE. This CDR3 is CASSLVPSGIDTQYF. The CDR3, as DNA: TGTGCCAGCAGCTTGGTCCCTAGTGGGATAGATACGCAGTATTTT.

V and J are TRBV13 and TRBJ2-5; maybe TRBD2 (7 bases). Trimming removed 2 bases from V and 5 bases from J, with 9 bases in between. The CDR3 covers 13 residues. Per germline, CDR1 PRHDT and CDR2 FYEKMQ (reference sequence). CDR3 residues: CASSLRGGETQYF. CDR3 nucleotides: TGTGCCAGCAGCTTAAGGGGGGGTGAGACCCAGTACTTC.

The J gene is TRBJ2-7, the V gene TRBV21-1; the table's D call of TRBD1 was not tested on the DNA. TRBV21-1 is a pseudogene. The CDR3 runs to 13 residues. For the CDR3, the DNA is TGTGCCAGCAGCCGACAGGGGGAGGACGAGCAGTACTTC. Amino acid sequence: CASSRQGEDEQYF.

The chain has TRBV11-1 and TRBJ1-4; D unresolved. Germline lookup yields CDR1 SGHAT and CDR2 FQDESV (reference sequence). The CDR3 runs to 15 residues. V shed 4 bases and J shed 5 bases, with 14 bases lying between them. The CDR3: CASSYSGGSNEKLFF. The CDR3 DNA reads TGTGCCAGCAGCTACAGCGGCGGATCGAATGAAAAACTGTTTTTT.

In the case of this clone: The same CDR3 can be traced to other DNA sequences in this sample. V and J are TRBV27 and TRBJ1-1, with D uncertain. CDR3 length: 12 residues. CDR1 and CDR2 from the germline V gene are MNHEY and SMNVEV (reference sequence). The V gene lost 3 bases and the J gene lost 7 bases, with 9 bases spanning the gap. The CDR3 DNA follows: TGTGCCAGCAGTTTTCTCAATGGTGAAGCTTTCTTT. Its protein is CASSFLNGEAFF.

This rearrangement joins TRBV9 to TRBJ2-2, with 14 bases aligning to TRBD2. The germline V gene has CDR1 SGDLS and CDR2 YYNGEE. The junction had 10 bases not matched to a gene; V was cut back by 2 bases and J by 4 bases. This CDR3 is 19 amino acids long. The CDR3 here is CASSVGDRLAGGGTGELFF. Written as DNA, the CDR3 is TGTGCCAGCAGCGTTGGGGATAGACTAGCGGGAGGGGGCACCGGGGAGCTGTTTTTT.

The chain links TRBV30 to TRBJ1-5, with no clear D. CDR3 size: 13 residues. Trimming stripped 0 bases from V and 7 bases from J, with 10 bases between. The V gene's germline CDR1 is GTSNPN and CDR2 SVGIG (reference sequence). The CDR3 bases are TGTGCCTGGAGTGTAGACGTTATCCAGCCCCAGCATTTT. Amino acid sequence: CAWSVDVIQPQHF. Based on the CDR3 plus reference TRBV30 and TRBJ1-5, the full variable domain is SQTIHQWPATLVQPVGSPLSLECTVEGTSNPNLYWYRQAAGRGLQLLFYSVGIGQISSEVPQNLSASRPQDRQFILSSKKLLLSDSGFYLCAWSVDVIQPQHFGDGTRLSIL.

A single count supports this clone. The same CDR3 is also encoded by other DNA sequences in this sample. The rearrangement uses TRBV4-3 and TRBJ2-6; D uncertain. CDR3 length: 16 residues. The germline gives CDR1 LGHNA, CDR2 YSLEER. Trimming stripped 0 bases from V and 2 bases from J, with 8 bases between. The CDR3 bases are TGCGCCAGCAGCCAAGATTCAGGAGCTGGGGCCAACGTCCTGACTTTC. As protein: CASSQDSGAGANVLTF.

The chain is built from TRBV10-3 and TRBJ1-1; a weak D match, TRBD1 (5 bases). The V gene lost 9 bases and the J gene lost 7 bases, with 15 bases spanning the gap. CDR1 and CDR2 (germline): ENHRY, SYGVKD. This CDR3 contains 12 residues. CDR3: CAMGVSLDEAFF. DNA of the CDR3: TGTGCCATGGGGGTTTCGCTTGATGAAGCTTTCTTT.

The chain combines TRBV7-9 with TRBJ2-5; 7 bases align to TRBD2. Germline CDR1 and CDR2: SEHNR and FQNEAQ (reference sequence). This CDR3 spans 17 amino acids. With V trimmed by 3 bases and J by 0 bases, 10 bases remained unmatched. The CDR3 coding sequence is TGTGCCAGCAGCTTGTTCCCCGGGGGGATTTACCAAGAGACCCAGTACTTC. It encodes CASSLFPGGIYQETQYF.

The gene calls are TRBV18 and TRBJ1-2; D unclear. CDR1 KGHSH and CDR2 LQKENI come from the germline V gene. The CDR3 is 13 residues long. V was trimmed by 3 bases and J by 6 bases, leaving 11 bases between them. CDR3 DNA: TGTGCCAGCTCACCTCGGACGGACGATGGCTACACCTTC. It specifies CASSPRTDDGYTF.

The rearrangement joins TRBV28 to TRBJ2-1; 13 nucleotides agree with TRBD2. Germline V gives CDR1 MDHEN, CDR2 SYDVKM. Trimming at V came to 10 bases and at J to 2 bases, leaving 14 bases not matched to a gene. The CDR3 totals 18 residues. This CDR3 is CATSTGLAGQPPYNEQFF. The CDR3 bases are TGTGCCACCTCGACGGGACTAGCGGGGCAACCTCCCTACAATGAGCAGTTCTTC.

The CDR3 region is CASWGANYGYTF. CDR3 bases: TGTGCCAGCTGGGGGGCCAACTATGGCTACACCTTC. The genes are TRBV19 and TRBJ1-2; a weak D match, TRBD1 (6 bases). V lost 9 bases to trimming and J lost 2 bases, with 10 bases between them. The CDR3 is 12 residues long. Germline CDR1 reads LNHDA; CDR2 reads SQIVND (reference sequence).

The chain's CDR3 is CASSETRLAAKQYF. The CDR3 nucleotides are TGTGCCAGCAGTGAAACCCGGCTAGCTGCGAAACAGTACTTC. The chain couples TRBV6-1 to TRBJ2-7, with D possibly TRBD2 on 5 matching bases. From germline, CDR1 is MNHNS and CDR2 SASEGT. The germline V and J ends were trimmed by 2 bases and 10 bases, with 18 bases remaining between them. The CDR3 has 14 amino acids.

V usage is TRBV4-2 and J usage is TRBJ2-3; TRBD2 aligns across 9 bases. CDR1 and CDR2 (germline): LGHNA, YNFKEQ. The CDR3 spans 15 residues. V lost 6 bases and J lost 4; bases outside the gene matches: 8. DNA for the CDR3: TGTGCCAGCAGGCTAGCGGGGCCGGGGGCAGATACGCAGTATTTT. The encoded protein is CASRLAGPGADTQYF.

The chain recombines TRBV7-6 with TRBJ2-3, with TRBD2 identical over 7 bases. This CDR3 has 17 amino acids. Trimming at V came to 5 bases and at J to 3 bases, leaving 14 bases not matched to a gene. Germline V gene lookup returns CDR1 SGHVS and CDR2 FNYEAQ. The CDR3 here is CASSQEAVLARTDTQYF. CDR3 DNA: TGTGCCAGCAGCCAAGAGGCGGTACTAGCGAGAACAGATACGCAGTATTTT.

This clone was detected once. CDR3 sequence (DNA): TGTGCCAGCAGCTTAGCCGGACAGGGGTTTTCCTACGAGCAGTACTTC. This gives the protein CASSLAGQGFSYEQYF. This chain joins TRBV7-2 and TRBJ2-7; 9 nucleotides align to TRBD1. V lost 0 bases and J lost 1; bases outside the gene matches: 4. This CDR3 is built from 16 residues. Germline CDR1 SGHTA, CDR2 FQGNSA. The whole variable domain, filled in from reference TRBV7-2 and TRBJ2-7, reads GAGVSQSPSNKVTEKGKDVELRCDPISGHTALYWYRQSLGQGLEFLIYFQGNSAPDKSGLPSDRFSAERTGGSVSTLTIQRTQQEDSAVYLCASSLAGQGFSYEQYFGPGTRLTVT.

V gene TRBV27 combines with J gene TRBJ2-3; TRBD2 matches at 9 bases. The germline V gene encodes CDR1 MNHEY and CDR2 SMNVEV (reference sequence). The CDR3 extends over 16 amino acids. Trimming removed 6 bases from V and 6 bases from J; junction bases left unmatched: 13. The CDR3 protein is CASRDLAGSLWDTQYF. As DNA, the CDR3 is TGTGCCAGCAGAGACCTAGCGGGGAGCCTCTGGGATACGCAGTATTTT.

Comments on this clone: Other DNA sequences in this sample translate to the same CDR3. The J gene is TRBJ2-2, the V gene TRBV19; D ambiguous. With 2 bases removed from V and 1 base from J, the gap between germline ends came to 11 bases. Germline CDR1 reads LNHDA; CDR2 reads SQIVND (reference sequence). This CDR3 is built from 16 residues. The DNA of the CDR3 is TGTGCCAGTAGTATAAGTGGAGTTGGGAACACCGGGGAGCTGTTTTTT. This codes for CASSISGVGNTGELFF.

This chain uses TRBV27 with TRBJ1-5; D unresolved. V was clipped by 8 bases and J by 0 bases, with 14 bases between them. Germline CDR1 and CDR2: MNHEY and SMNVEV (reference sequence). The CDR3 runs 15 residues. CDR3 DNA sequence: TGTGCCAGCCGCCAACGAAAGGATAGCAATCAGCCCCAGCATTTT. It yields the protein CASRQRKDSNQPQHF.

This clone has only one observation. The rearrangement joins TRBV27 to TRBJ1-2; TRBD1 is a possible D gene (6 bases). The CDR3 length is 15 residues. The V gene's germline CDR1 is MNHEY and CDR2 SMNVEV (reference sequence). Trimming removed 2 bases at V and 7 bases at J, with 17 bases between. The CDR3 DNA sequence: TGTGCCAGCAGTTTAATGTCTCGGGGGGCGAGTGGCTACACCTTC. This gives the protein CASSLMSRGASGYTF.